Listed below are T cell receptor beta chains from one sample, sequenced in a study of blood T cell repertoires in COVID-19. Only in-frame clones appear in the TCRdb table, and some are missing; sequencing was by immunoSEQ multiplex PCR. This table has some 300,000 clones, approximately 86% appearing once. The sequencing sample was made of peripheral blood. These receptors were taken from a woman in her 70s with COVID-19, enrolled during active disease. Each CDR3 is given with its conserved first and last residue. D genes are given only for firm matches. Where a row states a size, it is once, few, many or the class of an expanded clone; other rows omit it.

-	-	TRBJ1-1	TRBV5-1	CASSLGGAGGTEAFF
TRBD1	-	TRBJ2-7	TRBV27	CASRLTGTGSYEQYF
TRBD2	-	TRBJ2-3	TRBV5-1	CASFSGGTDTQYF
-	-	TRBJ2-4	TRBV20-1	CSASFAPGVENIQYF
-	many	TRBJ1-3	TRBV4-1	CASSQGSADRPYF
TRBD1	few	TRBJ1-3	TRBV19	CASRNPDRGSGNTIYF
TRBD2	-	TRBJ2-5	TRBV13	CASSLVRGVLETQYF
-	-	TRBJ2-5	TRBV7-2	CASSLDSGLQETQYF
TRBD2	-	TRBJ2-5	TRBV7-2	CASSLERGGETQYF
TRBD1	-	TRBJ1-2	TRBV6-5	CASKDRGPYYGYTF
TRBD1	-	TRBJ1-1	TRBV10-2	CASTKTGGGTEAFF
-	-	TRBJ2-5	TRBV7-2	CAGSFRDWSETQYF
-	-	TRBJ2-7	TRBV6-1	CASSEGGGGVYEQYF
TRBD1	-	TRBJ2-7	TRBV9	CASSESGQENYEQYF
-	-	TRBJ1-2	TRBV5-6	CASSLDTNYGYTF
TRBD1	few	TRBJ2-2	TRBV7-9	CASRYRGWENTGELFF
-	-	TRBJ1-1	TRBV27	CASGTRVSQAFF
-	-	TRBJ2-1	TRBV7-6	CASSLTGSSYNEQFF
-	-	TRBJ1-2	TRBV29-1	CSVALADMSYGYTF
TRBD1	-	TRBJ1-1	TRBV5-6	CASSSTGSAFF